This record concerns one TCR beta chain sequence. Antigen: not known. Its ends do not fully match the called genes, so a read error is possible. Those patients picked for sequencing had displayed CD8+CD57+ cell expansion on flow cytometry. Everyone among the patients had severe acquired aplastic anemia. The CDR3 spans 10 residues. Per the germline V gene, CDR1 is DFQATT and CDR2 is SNEGSKA (reference sequence). The template for TCR beta VDJ and CDR3 sequence profiling was genomic DNA. TCRdb redid the calling of the reads with MiXCR, one entry per CDR3 protein. Seen here are around 430,000 distinct CDR3 sequences, less than 35% observed once, and the top ten hold 0.75% to 0.95%. The data were taken from a study of CD8+CD57+ T cells in acquired aplastic anemia. The overall study: Sorted CD4+ and CD8+ cells gave an average of about 3.4 ug of DNA.

Broader study findings: Patients shared approximately 30 CD8+ CDR3 sequences with controls.

This receptor was obtained from a human donor with aplastic anemia. The genes are TRBV20-1 and TRBJ2-1, with TRBD2 as a possible D gene (6 bases). Sequencing was done on a sample of sorted CD4+, CD8+, or CD8+CD57+ T cells (not recorded which) from PBMCs. The CDR3 protein is CGGLDPEQFF. DNA for the CDR3: TGTGGAGGGCTAGACCCTGAGCAGTTCTTC.